The present T cell receptor (beta chain) was sequenced within a study of cytomegalovirus exposure and HLA in healthy donors. About the study: A preliminary data release comprised 80 million or so unique TCRs obtained from HLA-typed donors.

Findings of the study overall: Exclusion as indistinguishable affected some V segments, including TRBV6-2 and TRBV6-3. Testing in vitro showed a few CMV-associated chains specific for CMV antigens.

Healthy bone marrow donors formed the donor group. A multiplex PCR was run with 60 Vbeta primers and 13 Jbeta primers. The method was immunoSEQ multiplex PCR; TCRdb's version includes in-frame clones alone and lacks a portion of them. The data show over 100,000 clones, with around four fifths seen just once and roughly 5.5% held by the top ten. The CDR3 totals 15 residues. Germline lookup yields CDR1 SGHVS and CDR2 FQNEAQ. Trimming removed 1 base from V and 2 bases from J, with 11 bases in between. Notes on this clone: The antigen is not known.

The clonotype was recovered from a young man in good health and CMV-seronegative. The V call is TRBV7-8, the J call TRBJ2-5; D unresolved. Sample: PBMCs. The CDR3 sequence: CASSLGSGLQETQYF. CDR3 coding DNA: TGTGCCAGCAGCTTAGGCTCCGGGTTGCAAGAGACCCAGTACTTC.